This TCR beta chain was captured in a study of cytomegalovirus exposure and HLA in healthy donors. Germline V CDR1 and CDR2: SEHNR, FQNEAQ (reference sequence). The CDR3 has 13 amino acids. Study outcomes and limitations: Overall, roughly 150 TCR beta chains were annotated as cytomegalovirus-associated. A later analysis revealed that TCR association rates differed between HLA loci, peaking at DRB1 and bottoming out at HLA-C.

Vbeta (60) and Jbeta (13) primers were used in the PCR. TCRdb's table, derived via immunoSEQ multiplex PCR, lists solely in-frame clones and lacks some. The sample holds more than 250,000 clones, about 90% seen once. Worth noting for this clone: No antigen is known for it. The junction shows a germline mismatch at one end, possibly a read error.

Nominally healthy donors provided the samples, though records likely missed some immune exposures. This chain joins TRBV7-9 and TRBJ1-2, with D perhaps matching TRBD1 (5 bases). The TCR comes from a woman aged 18-35 years in good health and CMV-seronegative. Sequenced input: PBMCs. Here the CDR3 reads CSSSLVPGYGYTF. CDR3 coding DNA: TGTTCCAGCAGCTTAGTCCCAGGGTATGGCTACACCTTC.